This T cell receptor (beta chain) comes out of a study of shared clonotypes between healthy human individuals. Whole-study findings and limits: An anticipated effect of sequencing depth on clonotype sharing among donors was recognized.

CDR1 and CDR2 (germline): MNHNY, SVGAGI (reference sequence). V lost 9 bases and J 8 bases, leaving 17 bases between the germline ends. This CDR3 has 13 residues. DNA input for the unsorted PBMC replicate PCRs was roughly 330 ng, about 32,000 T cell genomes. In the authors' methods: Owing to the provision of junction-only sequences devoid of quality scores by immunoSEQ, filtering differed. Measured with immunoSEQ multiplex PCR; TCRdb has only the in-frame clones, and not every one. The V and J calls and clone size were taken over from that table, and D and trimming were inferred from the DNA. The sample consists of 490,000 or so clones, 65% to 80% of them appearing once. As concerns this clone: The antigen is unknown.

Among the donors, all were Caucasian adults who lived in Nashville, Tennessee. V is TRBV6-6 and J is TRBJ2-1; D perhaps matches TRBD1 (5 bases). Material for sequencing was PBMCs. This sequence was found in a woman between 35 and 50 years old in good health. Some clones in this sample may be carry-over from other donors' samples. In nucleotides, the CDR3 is TGTGCCAGATCCAGGGCGTTTTGGGATGAGCAGTTCTTC. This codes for CARSRAFWDEQFF.